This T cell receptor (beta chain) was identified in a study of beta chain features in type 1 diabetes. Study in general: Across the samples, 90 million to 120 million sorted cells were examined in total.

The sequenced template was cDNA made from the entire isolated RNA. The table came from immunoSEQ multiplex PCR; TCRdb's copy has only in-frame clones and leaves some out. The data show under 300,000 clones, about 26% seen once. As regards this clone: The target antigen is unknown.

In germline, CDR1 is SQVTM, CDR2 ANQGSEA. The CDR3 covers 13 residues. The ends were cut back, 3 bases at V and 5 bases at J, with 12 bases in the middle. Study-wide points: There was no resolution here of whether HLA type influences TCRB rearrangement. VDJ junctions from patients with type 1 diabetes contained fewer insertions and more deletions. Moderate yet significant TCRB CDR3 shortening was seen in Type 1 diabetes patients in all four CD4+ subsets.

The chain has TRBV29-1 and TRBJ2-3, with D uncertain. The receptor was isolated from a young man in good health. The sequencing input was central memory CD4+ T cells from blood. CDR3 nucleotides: TGCAGCGTTGAGGCGGCAACCGGAGATACGCAGTATTTT. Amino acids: CSVEAATGDTQYF.